This T cell receptor beta chain came from a study of T cells after somatic rescue of genetic block. Profiled with immunoSEQ multiplex PCR; TCRdb holds only in-frame clones, not every one. The sample has around 70,000 clones, roughly 90% seen once; the top ten hold about 3%. This clonotype was obtained from a man in his forties or fifties. Sample: peripheral blood mononuclear cells (PBMCs).

The CDR3 coding sequence is TGCGCCAGCAGTCACCCGACGACAGGAGCTATCTATGGCTACACCTTC. Encoded protein: CASSHPTTGAIYGYTF. This chain connects TRBV23-1 to TRBJ1-2, with D perhaps TRBD1 (6 bases). TRBV23-1 is an ORF for which the function is uncertain. This CDR3 comprises 16 residues. Between the trimmed V and J ends, which lost 3 bases and 4 bases, there was a span of 18 bases.